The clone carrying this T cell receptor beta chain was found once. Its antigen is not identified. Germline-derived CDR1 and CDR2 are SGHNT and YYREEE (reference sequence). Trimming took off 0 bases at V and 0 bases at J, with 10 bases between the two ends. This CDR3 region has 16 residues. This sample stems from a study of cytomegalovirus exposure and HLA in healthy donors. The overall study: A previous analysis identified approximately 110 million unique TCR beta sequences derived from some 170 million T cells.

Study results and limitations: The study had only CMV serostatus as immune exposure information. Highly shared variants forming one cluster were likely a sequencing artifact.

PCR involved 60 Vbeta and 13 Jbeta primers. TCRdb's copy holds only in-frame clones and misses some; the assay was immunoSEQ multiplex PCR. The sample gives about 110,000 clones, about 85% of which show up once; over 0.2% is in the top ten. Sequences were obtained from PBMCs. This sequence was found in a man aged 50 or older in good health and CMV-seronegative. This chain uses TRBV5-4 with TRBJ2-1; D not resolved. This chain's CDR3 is CASSLDGKSSYNEQFF. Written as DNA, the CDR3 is TGTGCCAGCAGCTTGGACGGTAAAAGCTCCTACAATGAGCAGTTCTTC.